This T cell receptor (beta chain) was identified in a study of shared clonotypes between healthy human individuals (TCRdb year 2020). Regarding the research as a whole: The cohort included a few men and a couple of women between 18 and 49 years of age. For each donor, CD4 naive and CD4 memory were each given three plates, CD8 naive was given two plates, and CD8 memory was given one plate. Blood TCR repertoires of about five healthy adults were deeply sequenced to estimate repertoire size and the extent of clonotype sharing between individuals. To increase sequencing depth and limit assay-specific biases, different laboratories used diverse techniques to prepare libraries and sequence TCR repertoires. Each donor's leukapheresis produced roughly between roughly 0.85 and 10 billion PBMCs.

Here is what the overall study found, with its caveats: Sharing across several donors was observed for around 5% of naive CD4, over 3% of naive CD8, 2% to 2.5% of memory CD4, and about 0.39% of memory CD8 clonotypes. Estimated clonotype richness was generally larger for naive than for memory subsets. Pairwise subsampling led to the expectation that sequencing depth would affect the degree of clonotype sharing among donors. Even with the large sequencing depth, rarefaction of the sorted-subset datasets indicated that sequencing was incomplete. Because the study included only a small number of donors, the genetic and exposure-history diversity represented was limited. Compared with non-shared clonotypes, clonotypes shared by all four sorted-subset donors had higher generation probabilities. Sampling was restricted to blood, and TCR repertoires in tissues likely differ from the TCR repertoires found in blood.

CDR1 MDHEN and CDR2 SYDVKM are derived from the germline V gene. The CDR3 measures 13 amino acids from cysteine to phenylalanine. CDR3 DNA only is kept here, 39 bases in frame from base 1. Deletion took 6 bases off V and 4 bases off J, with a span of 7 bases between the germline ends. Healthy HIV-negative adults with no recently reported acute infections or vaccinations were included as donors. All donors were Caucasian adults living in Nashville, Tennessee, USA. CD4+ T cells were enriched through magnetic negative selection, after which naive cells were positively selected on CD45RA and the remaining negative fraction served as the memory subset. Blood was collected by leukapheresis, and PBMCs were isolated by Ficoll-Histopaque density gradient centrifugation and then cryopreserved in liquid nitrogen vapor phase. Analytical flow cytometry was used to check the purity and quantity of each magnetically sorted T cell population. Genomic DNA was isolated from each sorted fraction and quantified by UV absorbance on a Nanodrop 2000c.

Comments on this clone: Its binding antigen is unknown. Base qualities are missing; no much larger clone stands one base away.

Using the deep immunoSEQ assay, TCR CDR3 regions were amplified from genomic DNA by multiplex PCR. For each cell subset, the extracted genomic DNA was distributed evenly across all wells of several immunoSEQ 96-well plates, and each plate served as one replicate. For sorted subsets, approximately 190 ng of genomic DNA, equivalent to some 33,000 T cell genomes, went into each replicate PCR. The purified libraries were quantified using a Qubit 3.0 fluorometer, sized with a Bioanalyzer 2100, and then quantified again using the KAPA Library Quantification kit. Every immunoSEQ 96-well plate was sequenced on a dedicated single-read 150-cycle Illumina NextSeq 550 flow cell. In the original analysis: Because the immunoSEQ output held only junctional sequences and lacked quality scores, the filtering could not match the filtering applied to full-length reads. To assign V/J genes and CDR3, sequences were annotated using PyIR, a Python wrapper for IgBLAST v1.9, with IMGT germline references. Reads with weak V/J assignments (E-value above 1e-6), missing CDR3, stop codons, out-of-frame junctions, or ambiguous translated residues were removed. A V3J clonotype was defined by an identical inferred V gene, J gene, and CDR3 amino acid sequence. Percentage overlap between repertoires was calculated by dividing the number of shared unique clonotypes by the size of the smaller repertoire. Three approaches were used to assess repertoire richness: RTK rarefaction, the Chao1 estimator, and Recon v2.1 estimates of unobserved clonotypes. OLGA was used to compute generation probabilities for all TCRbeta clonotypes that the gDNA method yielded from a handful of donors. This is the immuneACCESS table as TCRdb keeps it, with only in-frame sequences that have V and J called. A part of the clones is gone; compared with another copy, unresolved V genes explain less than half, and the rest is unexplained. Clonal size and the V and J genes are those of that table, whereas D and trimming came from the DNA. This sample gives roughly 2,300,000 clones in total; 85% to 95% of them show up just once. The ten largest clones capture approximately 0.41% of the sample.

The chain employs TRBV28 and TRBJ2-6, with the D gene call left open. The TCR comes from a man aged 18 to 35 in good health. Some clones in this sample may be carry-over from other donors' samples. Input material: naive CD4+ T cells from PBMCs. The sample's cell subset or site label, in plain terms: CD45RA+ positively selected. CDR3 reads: CASSSAGANVLTF. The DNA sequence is TGTGCCAGCAGCTCCGCCGGGGCCAACGTCCTGACTTTC.